These 8 T cell receptor beta chains share one sample of origin, sequenced in a study of read filtering for tumor transcriptome and immune sequencing. Molecular barcoded adaptors covering alpha/delta and beta/gamma chains were used on approximately 400 ng RNA. TCRdb reprocessed the reads with MiXCR, giving one entry per CDR3 protein. The sample carries 75,000 to 95,000 distinct CDR3 sequences, approximately 13% recorded once. The sequenced material came from a population of CD138-negative cells sorted from bone marrow. Every receptor here comes from a donor older than 35 with multiple myeloma.

This clonotype was observed many times. This chain joins TRBV18 and TRBJ1-4; 7 bases align to TRBD1. Germline CDR1 KGHSH, CDR2 LQKENI. V lost 1 base and J lost 5; bases outside the gene matches: 4. The CDR3 spans 15 residues. CDR3 amino acids: CASSPRGTVNEKLFF. CDR3 DNA: TGTGCCAGCTCACCACGCGGGACAGTCAATGAAAAACTGTTTTTT.

This clonotype appeared many times. The chain combines TRBV20-1 with TRBJ1-4; 7 bases align to TRBD1. V lost 7 bases and J lost 4; bases outside the gene matches: 6. Germline assignment: CDR1 DFQATT and CDR2 SNEGSKA (reference sequence). This CDR3 has 13 amino acids. CDR3 in DNA: TGCAGTGTTCGACAGGGCTTTAATGAAAAACTGTTTTTT. Amino acid sequence: CSVRQGFNEKLFF.

Ten or more counts support this clonotype. J is TRBJ2-3 and V is TRBV7-9; perhaps TRBD2 as D (6 bases). Germline CDR1 is SEHNR and CDR2 is FQNEAQ (reference sequence). This CDR3 region has 16 residues. Trimming removed 4 bases from V and 2 bases from J, with 16 bases in between. This chain's CDR3 is CASSYRVAGPTDTQYF. The CDR3 DNA sequence: TGTGCCAGCAGCTACCGGGTGGCGGGGCCCACAGATACGCAGTATTTT.

As regards this clonotype: Given a much more abundant clone one base away, this may be a read error. This CDR3 is missing its conserved last phenylalanine or tryptophan, likely due to a read error. This chain connects TRBV20-1 to TRBJ2-1, with D possibly TRBD2 on 6 matching bases. The length of the CDR3 is 13 residues. CDR1 is DFQATT and CDR2 is SNEGSKA in the germline V gene (reference sequence). V shed 7 bases and J shed 0 bases, with 10 bases lying between them. DNA for the CDR3: TGCAGTGTCGGACTAAGCTCCTACAATGAGCAGTTCTTG. Protein product: CSVGLSSYNEQFL.

Remarks on this clonotype: A much larger clone lies a single base off, so this may be a read error. This CDR3 fails to terminate in the conserved phenylalanine or tryptophan, so it likely reflects a read error. The rearrangement joins TRBV20-1 to TRBJ1-1; D remains unclear. The CDR3 runs 13 residues. Trimming took 5 bases from V and 7 from J, leaving 17 bases between them. Germline lookup yields CDR1 DFQATT and CDR2 SNEGSKA (reference sequence). The CDR3 region is CSAAGRLDGEAFC. CDR3 nucleotide sequence: TGCAGTGCTGCGGGGAGGCTCGACGGTGAAGCTTTCTGT.

This clonotype was observed many times. The chain links TRBV14 to TRBJ2-2; D possibly corresponds to TRBD2 (5 bases). The CDR3 is made up of 16 amino acids. Trimming removed 2 bases at V and 4 bases at J, with 14 bases between. Germline CDR1 SGHDN, CDR2 FVKESK. The CDR3 spells CASSQTQSGSTGELFF. In nucleotides, the CDR3 is TGTGCCAGCAGCCAAACACAATCGGGATCCACCGGGGAGCTGTTTTTT.

This clonotype was detected ten times or more. This rearrangement joins TRBV5-1 to TRBJ1-1; no clear D gene. V lost 1 base, J lost 1 base, and 8 bases lay in between. The CDR3 has 14 residues. From germline, CDR1 is SGHRS and CDR2 YFSETQ. CDR3 coding DNA: TGCGCCAGCAGCTTGAACGGAGGGAACACTGAAGCTTTCTTT. This codes for CASSLNGGNTEAFF. Together with reference TRBV5-1 and TRBJ1-1, the CDR3 gives the full variable domain: KAGVTQTPRYLIKTRGQQVTLSCSPISGHRSVSWYQQTPGQGLQFLFEYFSETQRNKGNFPGRFSGRQFSNSRSEMNVSTLELGDSALYLCASSLNGGNTEAFFGQGTRLTVV.

Worth noting for this clonotype: A much larger clone differs from this one at a single base, so this may be a read error. This is likely a read error, given that the CDR3 carries no conserved phenylalanine or tryptophan at its end. The V gene is TRBV6-6, the J gene TRBJ2-2, with a weak D call TRBD2 (6 bases). V lost 10 bases, J lost 1 base, and 16 bases lay in between. The CDR3 is 15 amino acids. CDR1 and CDR2 from the germline V gene are MNHNY and SVGAGI (reference sequence). CDR3 nucleotides: TGTGCCACCCGAGGAGGAGGGATGAACACCGGGGAGCTGTTTTCT. Amino acids: CATRGGGMNTGELFS.